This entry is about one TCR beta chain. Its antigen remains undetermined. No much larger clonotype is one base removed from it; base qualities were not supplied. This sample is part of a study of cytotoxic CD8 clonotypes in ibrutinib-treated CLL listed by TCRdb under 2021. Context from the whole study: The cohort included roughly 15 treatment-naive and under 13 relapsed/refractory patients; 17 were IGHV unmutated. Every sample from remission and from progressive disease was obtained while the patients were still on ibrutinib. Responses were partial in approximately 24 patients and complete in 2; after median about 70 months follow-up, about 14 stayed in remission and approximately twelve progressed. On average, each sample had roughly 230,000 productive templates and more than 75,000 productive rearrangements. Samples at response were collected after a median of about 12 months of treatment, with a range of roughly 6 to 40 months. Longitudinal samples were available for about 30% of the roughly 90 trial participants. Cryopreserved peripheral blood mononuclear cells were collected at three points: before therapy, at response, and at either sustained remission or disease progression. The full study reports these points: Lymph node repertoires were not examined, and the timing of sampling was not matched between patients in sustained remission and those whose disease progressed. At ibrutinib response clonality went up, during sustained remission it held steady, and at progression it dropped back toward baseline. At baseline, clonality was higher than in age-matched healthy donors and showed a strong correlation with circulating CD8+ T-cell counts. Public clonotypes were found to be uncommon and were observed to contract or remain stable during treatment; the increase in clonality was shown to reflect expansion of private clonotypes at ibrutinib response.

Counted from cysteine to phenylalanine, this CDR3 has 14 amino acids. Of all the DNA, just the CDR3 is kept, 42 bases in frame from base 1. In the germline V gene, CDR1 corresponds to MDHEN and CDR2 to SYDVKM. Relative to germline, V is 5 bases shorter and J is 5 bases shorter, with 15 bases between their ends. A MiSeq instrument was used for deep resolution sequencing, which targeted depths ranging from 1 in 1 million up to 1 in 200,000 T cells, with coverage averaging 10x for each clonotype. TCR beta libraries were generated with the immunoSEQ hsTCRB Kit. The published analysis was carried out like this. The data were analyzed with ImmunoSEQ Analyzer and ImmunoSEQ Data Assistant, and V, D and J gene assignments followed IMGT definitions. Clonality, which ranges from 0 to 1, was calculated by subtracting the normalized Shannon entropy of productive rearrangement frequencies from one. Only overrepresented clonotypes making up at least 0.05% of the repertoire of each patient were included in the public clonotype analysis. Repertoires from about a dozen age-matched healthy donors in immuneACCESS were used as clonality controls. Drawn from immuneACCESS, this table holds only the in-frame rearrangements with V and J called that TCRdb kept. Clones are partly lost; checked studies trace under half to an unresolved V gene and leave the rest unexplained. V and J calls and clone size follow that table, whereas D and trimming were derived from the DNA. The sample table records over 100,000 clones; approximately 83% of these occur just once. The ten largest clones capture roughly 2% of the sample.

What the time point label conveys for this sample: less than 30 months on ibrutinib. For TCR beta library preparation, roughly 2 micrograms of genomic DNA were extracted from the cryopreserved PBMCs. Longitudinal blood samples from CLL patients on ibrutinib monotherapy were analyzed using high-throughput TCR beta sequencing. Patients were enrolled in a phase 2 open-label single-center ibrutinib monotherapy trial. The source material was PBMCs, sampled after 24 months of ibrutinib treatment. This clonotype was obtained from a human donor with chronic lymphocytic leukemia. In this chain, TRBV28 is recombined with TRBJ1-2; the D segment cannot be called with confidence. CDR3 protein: CASSPQGREYGYTF. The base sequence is TGTGCCAGCAGTCCGCAAGGACGGGAGTATGGCTACACCTTC.